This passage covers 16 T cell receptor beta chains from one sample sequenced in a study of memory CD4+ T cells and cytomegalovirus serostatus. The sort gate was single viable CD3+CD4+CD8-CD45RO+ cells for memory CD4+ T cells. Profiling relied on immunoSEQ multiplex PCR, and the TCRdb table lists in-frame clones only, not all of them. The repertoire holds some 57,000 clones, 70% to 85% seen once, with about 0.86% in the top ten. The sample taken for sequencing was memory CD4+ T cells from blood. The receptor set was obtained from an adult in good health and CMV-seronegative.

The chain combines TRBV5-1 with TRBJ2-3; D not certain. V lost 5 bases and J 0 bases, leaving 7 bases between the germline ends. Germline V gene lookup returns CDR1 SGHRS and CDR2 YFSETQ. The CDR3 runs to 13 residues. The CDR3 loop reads CASRQRSTDTQYF. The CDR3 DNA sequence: TGCGCCAGCAGACAGAGAAGCACAGATACGCAGTATTTT.

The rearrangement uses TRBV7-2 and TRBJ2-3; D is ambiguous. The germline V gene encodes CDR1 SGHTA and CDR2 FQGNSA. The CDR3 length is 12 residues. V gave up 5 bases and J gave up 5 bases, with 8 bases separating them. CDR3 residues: CASSEMVDTQYF. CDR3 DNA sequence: TGTGCCAGCAGCGAGATGGTAGATACGCAGTATTTT.

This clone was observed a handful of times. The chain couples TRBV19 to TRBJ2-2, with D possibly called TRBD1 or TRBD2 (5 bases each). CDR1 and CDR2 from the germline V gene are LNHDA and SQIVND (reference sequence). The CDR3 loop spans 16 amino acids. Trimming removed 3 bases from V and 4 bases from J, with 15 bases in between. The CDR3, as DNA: TGTGCCAGTAGTATGCTCGGGGCAGGGAGCACCGGGGAGCTGTTTTTT. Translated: CASSMLGAGSTGELFF. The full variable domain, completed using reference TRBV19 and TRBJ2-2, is DGGITQSPKYLFRKEGQNVTLSCEQNLNHDAMYWYRQDPGQGLRLIYYSQIVNDFQKGDIAEGYSVSREKKESFPLTVTSAQKNPTAFYLCASSMLGAGSTGELFFGEGSRLTVL.

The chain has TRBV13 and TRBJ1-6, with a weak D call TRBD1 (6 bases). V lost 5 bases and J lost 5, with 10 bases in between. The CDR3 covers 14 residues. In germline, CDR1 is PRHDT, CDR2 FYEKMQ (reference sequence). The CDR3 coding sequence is TGTGCCAGCAGCCCCAGGGGAGATAATTCACCCCTCCACTTT. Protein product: CASSPRGDNSPLHF. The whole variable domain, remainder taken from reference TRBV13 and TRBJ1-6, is AAGVIQSPRHLIKEKRETATLKCYPIPRHDTVYWYQQGPGQDPQFLISFYEKMQSDKGSIPDRFSAQQFSDYHSELNMSSLELGDSALYFCASSPRGDNSPLHFGNGTRLTVT.

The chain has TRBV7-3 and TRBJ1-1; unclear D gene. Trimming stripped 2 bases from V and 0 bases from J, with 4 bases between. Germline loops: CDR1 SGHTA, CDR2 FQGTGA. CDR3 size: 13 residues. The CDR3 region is CASSLSLNTEAFF. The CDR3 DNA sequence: TGTGCCAGCAGCTTATCCCTGAACACTGAAGCTTTCTTT.

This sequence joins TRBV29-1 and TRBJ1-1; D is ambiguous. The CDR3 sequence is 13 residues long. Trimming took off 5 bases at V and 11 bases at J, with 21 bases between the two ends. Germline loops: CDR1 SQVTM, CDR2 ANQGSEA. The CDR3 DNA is TGCAGCGTTTTTCGGGATGGTCGTACAAGGGCTTTCTTT. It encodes CSVFRDGRTRAFF.

Here the CDR3 reads CASSLGLDTGELFF. For the CDR3, the DNA is TGTGCCAGCAGCTTAGGACTAGACACCGGGGAGCTGTTTTTT. The chain employs TRBV11-1 and TRBJ2-2; D is perhaps TRBD2 (6 bases). V was pared by 1 base and J by 3 bases, with 6 bases between. The CDR3 length is 14 residues. Germline V gene data show CDR1 as SGHAT and CDR2 as FQDESV (reference sequence). Filled out from reference TRBV11-1 and TRBJ2-2, the complete variable domain reads EAEVAQSPRYKITEKSQAVAFWCDPISGHATLYWYRQILGQGPELLVQFQDESVVDDSQLPKDRFSAERLKGVDSTLKIQPAELGDSAMYLCASSLGLDTGELFFGEGSRLTVL.

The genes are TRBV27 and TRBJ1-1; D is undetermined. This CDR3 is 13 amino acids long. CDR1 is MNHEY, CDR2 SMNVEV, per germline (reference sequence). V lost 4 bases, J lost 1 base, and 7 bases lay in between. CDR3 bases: TGTGCCAGCAGTTATGAGGGGAACACTGAAGCTTTCTTT. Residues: CASSYEGNTEAFF.

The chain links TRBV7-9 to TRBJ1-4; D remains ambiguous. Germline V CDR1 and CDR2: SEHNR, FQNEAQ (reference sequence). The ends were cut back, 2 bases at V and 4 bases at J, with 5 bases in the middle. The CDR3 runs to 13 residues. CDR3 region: CASSLNGNEKLFF. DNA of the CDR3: TGTGCCAGCAGCTTAAACGGTAATGAAAAACTGTTTTTT.

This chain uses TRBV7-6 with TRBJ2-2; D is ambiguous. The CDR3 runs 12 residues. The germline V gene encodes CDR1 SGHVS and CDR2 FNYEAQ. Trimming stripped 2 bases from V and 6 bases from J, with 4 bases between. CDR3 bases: TGTGCCAGCAGCTTAAGGTCCGGGGAGCTGTTTTTT. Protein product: CASSLRSGELFF.

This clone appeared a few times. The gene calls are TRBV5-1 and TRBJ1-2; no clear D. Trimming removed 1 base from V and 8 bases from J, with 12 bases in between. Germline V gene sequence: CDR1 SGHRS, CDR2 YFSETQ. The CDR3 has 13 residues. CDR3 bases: TGCGCCAGCAGCTTGAGCTCTAGGGCAGGCTACACCTTC. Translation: CASSLSSRAGYTF.

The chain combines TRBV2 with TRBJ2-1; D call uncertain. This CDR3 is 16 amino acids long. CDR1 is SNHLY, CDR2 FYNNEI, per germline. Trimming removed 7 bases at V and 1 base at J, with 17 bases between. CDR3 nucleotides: TGTGCCAGCACAGGTCCAGGACCAATTTCCTACAATGAGCAGTTCTTC. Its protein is CASTGPGPISYNEQFF.

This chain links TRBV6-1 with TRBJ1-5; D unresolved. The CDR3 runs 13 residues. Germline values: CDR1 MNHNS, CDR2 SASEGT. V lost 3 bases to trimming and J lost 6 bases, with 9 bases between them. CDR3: CASSDKRGQPQHF. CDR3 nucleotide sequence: TGTGCCAGCAGTGATAAACGGGGTCAGCCCCAGCATTTT.

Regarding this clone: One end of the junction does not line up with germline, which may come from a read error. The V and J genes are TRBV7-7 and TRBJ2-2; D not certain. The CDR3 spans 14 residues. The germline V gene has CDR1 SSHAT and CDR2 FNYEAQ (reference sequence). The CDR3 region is CASSPTGYSGELFF. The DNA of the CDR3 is TGTGCTAGCAGCCCCACGGGTTACAGCGGGGAGCTGTTTTTT.

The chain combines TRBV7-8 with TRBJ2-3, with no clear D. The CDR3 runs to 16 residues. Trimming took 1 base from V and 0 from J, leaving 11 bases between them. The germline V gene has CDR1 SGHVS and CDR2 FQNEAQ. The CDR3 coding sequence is TGTGCCAGCAGCTTAGGGGCGACAACTAGCACAGATACGCAGTATTTT. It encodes CASSLGATTSTDTQYF.

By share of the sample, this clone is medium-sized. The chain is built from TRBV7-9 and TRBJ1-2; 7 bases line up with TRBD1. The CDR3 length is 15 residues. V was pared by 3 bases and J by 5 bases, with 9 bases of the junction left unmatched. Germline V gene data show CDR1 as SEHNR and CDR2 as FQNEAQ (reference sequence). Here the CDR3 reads CASSFGQAASYGYTF. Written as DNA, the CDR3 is TGTGCCAGCAGCTTCGGACAGGCGGCTTCGTATGGCTACACCTTC.